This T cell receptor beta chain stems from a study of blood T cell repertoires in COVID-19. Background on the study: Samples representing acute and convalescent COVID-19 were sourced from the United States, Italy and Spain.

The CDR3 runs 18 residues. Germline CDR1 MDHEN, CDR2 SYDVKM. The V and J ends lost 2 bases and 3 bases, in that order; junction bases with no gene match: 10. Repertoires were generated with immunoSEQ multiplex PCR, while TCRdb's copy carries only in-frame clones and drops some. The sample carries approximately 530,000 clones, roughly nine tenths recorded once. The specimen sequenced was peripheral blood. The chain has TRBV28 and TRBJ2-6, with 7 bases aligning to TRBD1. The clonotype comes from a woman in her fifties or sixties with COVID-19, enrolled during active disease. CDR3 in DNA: TGTGCCAGCAGTTTACCCTCACGGACAGGCGGTGGGGCCAACGTCCTGACTTTC. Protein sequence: CASSLPSRTGGGANVLTF.